The rows below give T cell receptor beta chains drawn from one sample of a study of T cell repertoires in cytomegalovirus infection. The antigens for these receptors are not known. One entry per CDR3 protein results from TCRdb running MiXCR on the reads. The table lists around 100,000 distinct CDR3 sequences, more than 30% of them singletons. The sequenced sample was CD8+ T cells from cultured PBMCs, obtained from culture after CMV antigen stimulation. These receptors came from a human donor in good health (CMV status not recorded). Some clones in this sample may be carry-over from other donors' samples. CDR3s include the opening cysteine and the closing phenylalanine or tryptophan. D genes are given only for firm matches. Where a row states a size, it is once, few, many or the class of an expanded clone; other rows omit it.

>TRBV11-2|.|TRBJ2-3|.
TGTGCCAGCAGCGGGCCCCCTTGGGCGGATACGCAGTATTTT
CASSGPPWADTQYF
>TRBV4-1|.|TRBJ2-7|TRBD1
TGCGCCAGCAGCCAAGTCAAGAATTCCGGGACAGGCTTTTCCTACGAGCAGTACTTC
CASSQVKNSGTGFSYEQYF
>TRBV7-8|many|TRBJ2-3|.
TGTGCCAGCAGCTTAGTCGCAGATACGCAGTATTTT
CASSLVADTQYF
>TRBV12-3/TRBV12-4|many|TRBJ1-5|.
TGTGCCAGCAGCGAACTCCACAGCAATCAGCCCCAGCATTTT
CASSELHSNQPQHF
>TRBV2|few|TRBJ2-3|TRBD2
TGTGCCAGCATTGGACTAGCGGGGGGACCCACAGATACGCAGTATTTT
CASIGLAGGPTDTQYF
>TRBV2|.|TRBJ1-1|.
TGTGCCAGCAGTGAATCTGTGGGAGGGGACACTGAAGCTTTCTTT
CASSESVGGDTEAFF
>TRBV7-6|many|TRBJ1-1|.
TGTGCCAGCAGCTTAGGCGGCAGGAACACTGAAGCTTTCTTT
CASSLGGRNTEAFF
>TRBV20-1|once|TRBJ1-2|.
TGCAGTGCTATGGTGCCCCGGCAGGGACACTATGGCTACACCTTC
CSAMVPRQGHYGYTF
>TRBV7-4|.|TRBJ2-1|TRBD2
TGTGCCAGCAGCTTAGCGAAGGTTTCGGGGGGGGCGCGATACAATGAGCAGTTCTTC
CASSLAKVSGGARYNEQFF
>TRBV11-2|few|TRBJ2-7|.
TGTGCCAGCAGCTTAGGGACGCCCCGTGGGAATTCGACCTACGAGCAGTACTTC
CASSLGTPRGNSTYEQYF
>TRBV25-1|.|TRBJ1-1|TRBD1
TGTGCCAGCAGTGAATACTATGTTGGGGACAGGACGAACACTGAAGCTTTCTTT
CASSEYYVGDRTNTEAFF
>TRBV7-9|.|TRBJ2-7|.
TGTGCCAGCAGCTTGACAGGAGTAACCTACGAGCAGTACTTC
CASSLTGVTYEQYF
>TRBV4-1|few|TRBJ1-1|.
TGCGCCAGCAGCCTGACAGCGATGAACACTGAAGCTTTCTTT
CASSLTAMNTEAFF
>TRBV6-5|few|TRBJ1-2|.
TGTGCCAGCAGTTACGATTTCTCAGGGGCCCTGGGCGGCTACACCTTC
CASSYDFSGALGGYTF
>TRBV2|.|TRBJ1-4|TRBD1
TGTGCCAGCAGTGAATCCTTCCGGGACAGGGTTAATGAAAAACTGTTTTTT
CASSESFRDRVNEKLFF
>TRBV7-9|medium-sized|TRBJ1-5|.
TGTGCCAGCGGATTTGGCAATCAGCCCCAGCATTTT
CASGFGNQPQHF
>TRBV5-4|.|TRBJ1-6|.
TGTGCCAGCAGCCCGAGCGGTGACTATAATTCACCCCTCCACTTT
CASSPSGDYNSPLHF
>TRBV4-1|once|TRBJ1-6|.
TGCGCCAGCAGCCAAGGAGACTTTGTTGATTCACCCCTCCACTTT
CASSQGDFVDSPLHF
>TRBV12-3/TRBV12-4|.|TRBJ2-3|TRBD2
TGTGCCAGCAGTTTATTCCCTTACTTTAGCGGGGGGGCAACAAATACGCAGTATTTT
CASSLFPYFSGGATNTQYF
>TRBV6-1|.|TRBJ2-1|TRBD2
TGTGCCAGCAGGGAAGCGGGGGGAAACTACAATGAGCAGTTCTTC
CASREAGGNYNEQFF
>TRBV7-9|few|TRBJ1-1|.
TGTGCCAGCAGCTTAGGGGTGTGGAACACTGAAGCTTTCTTT
CASSLGVWNTEAFF
>TRBV2|few|TRBJ1-6|.
TGTGCCAGCGGACAGAACAATTCACCCCTCCACTTT
CASGQNNSPLHF
>TRBV4-3|few|TRBJ2-7|.
TGCGCCAGCAGCCAAGATCGGACCTACGAGCAGTACTTC
CASSQDRTYEQYF
>TRBV20-1|.|TRBJ2-7|.
TGCAGCGTCAGGTTGGGGGAAGGGGGATACGAGCAGTACTTC
CSVRLGEGGYEQYF
>TRBV7-6|.|TRBJ1-6|.
TGTGCCAGCAGCGACGGAGGGAGCGGGGTTTCACCCCTCCACTTT
CASSDGGSGVSPLHF
>TRBV19|.|TRBJ2-1|.
TGTGCCAGTAGTGCTATACTGTACTCCTACAATGAGCAGTTCTTC
CASSAILYSYNEQFF
>TRBV2|few|TRBJ1-1|TRBD1
TGTGCCACACGACAGGGGTACACTGAAGCTTTCTTT
CATRQGYTEAFF
>TRBV7-6|.|TRBJ2-3|.
TGTGCCAGCAGCTTAGCGCCGGAGGCAGATACGCAGTATTTT
CASSLAPEADTQYF
>TRBV11-2|.|TRBJ2-2|.
TGTGCCAGCAGCTTAGATCAGGCAATTACGAACACCGGGGAGCTGTTTTTT
CASSLDQAITNTGELFF
>TRBV7-3|.|TRBJ1-3|.
TGTGCCAGCAGCTTCTCCCGGGGGGCTGGAAACACCATATATTTT
CASSFSRGAGNTIYF
>TRBV6-5|.|TRBJ1-6|.
TGTGCCAGCAGGCTAACAGGGATCCGTTCACCCCTCCACTTT
CASRLTGIRSPLHF
>TRBV11-3|few|TRBJ2-7|.
TGTGCCAGCAGCTTGAGTCGGGACACTTCCTACGAGCAGTACTTC
CASSLSRDTSYEQYF
>TRBV7-3|once|TRBJ2-1|TRBD2
TGTGCCAGCAGCCGCACTAGCGGGGCTTACAATGAGCAGTTCTTC
CASSRTSGAYNEQFF
>TRBV4-3|.|TRBJ2-5|.
TGCGCCAGCAGCCAAGTTTTATCCGCGGGGGCCGGGGAGACCCAGTACTTC
CASSQVLSAGAGETQYF
>TRBV24-1|many|TRBJ2-2|.
TGTGCCACCAGTGACCGGACAGAGCCCACCGGGGAGCTGTTTTTT
CATSDRTEPTGELFF
>TRBV2|few|TRBJ2-4|TRBD2
TGTGCCAGCACTCGAACCCCTAGCGGGGGGCCCTACATTCAGTACTTC
CASTRTPSGGPYIQYF
>TRBV6-2/TRBV6-3|.|TRBJ2-7|TRBD1
TGTGCCAGCAGTTCTTACCAGGGGGCCACCTACGAGCAGTACTTC
CASSSYQGATYEQYF
>TRBV11-2|many|TRBJ2-1|.
TGTGCCAGCGGGCAAAAGAGGAATGAGCAGTTCTTC
CASGQKRNEQFF
>TRBV7-6|.|TRBJ2-2|TRBD2
TGTGCCAGCAGCTTGACGACTAGCGGGGGAAGTAACACCGGGGAGCTGTTTTTT
CASSLTTSGGSNTGELFF
>TRBV2|.|TRBJ2-7|.
TGTGCCAGCAGTGAGGGCAGGGATCTCTACGAGCAGTACTTC
CASSEGRDLYEQYF
>TRBV19|many|TRBJ1-1|.
TGTGCCAGTAGCTTCAACCCCACAGGGTCGGTTGAAGCTTTCTTT
CASSFNPTGSVEAFF
>TRBV7-4|.|TRBJ2-7|TRBD1
TGTGCCAGCACCCCACCCGGGACAGGGGGCCGCGAGCAGTACTTC
CASTPPGTGGREQYF
>TRBV2|few|TRBJ1-2|.
TGTGCCAGCCCGGGGGGGCTGGAAGAGGGCTACACCTTC
CASPGGLEEGYTF
>TRBV19|many|TRBJ1-1|.
TGTGCCAGTAGTATAGATCGAAGTGAAGCTTTCTTT
CASSIDRSEAFF
>TRBV4-1|.|TRBJ1-2|.
TGCGCCAGCAGCCAAGTTGTAGGGGCTAACTATGGCTACACCTTC
CASSQVVGANYGYTF
>TRBV15|.|TRBJ1-2|.
TGTGCCACCAGCAGAGTCCCCTTCACAACATATGGCTACACCTTC
CATSRVPFTTYGYTF
>TRBV4-3|many|TRBJ2-3|.
TGCGCCAGCAGCCAAGAGACGGGGTCAACACAAGATACGCAGTATTTT
CASSQETGSTQDTQYF
>TRBV7-2|few|TRBJ1-5|.
TGTGCCAGCAGCTCAGGGTGGGCTAATCAGCCCCAGCATTTT
CASSSGWANQPQHF
>TRBV2|many|TRBJ2-2|.
TGTGCCAGCAGTGAAATCGGGTACAGTGCTGCGAACACCGGGGAGCTGTTTTTT
CASSEIGYSAANTGELFF
>TRBV19|few|TRBJ1-5|.
TGTGCCAGTAGTCAGGGGACGGATAATCAGCCCCAGCATTTT
CASSQGTDNQPQHF
>TRBV19|.|TRBJ2-2|.
TGTGCCAGTAGTATAGGAATCGACACCGGGGAGCTGTTTTTT
CASSIGIDTGELFF
>TRBV7-8|many|TRBJ2-7|TRBD2
TGTGCCAGCAGCTCACAACCGGGACTAGTCCACGAGCAGTACTTC
CASSSQPGLVHEQYF
>TRBV5-1|.|TRBJ1-2|.
TGCGCCAGCAGTGCAAGGTTTGATGGCTACACCTTC
CASSARFDGYTF
>TRBV20-1|.|TRBJ2-6|TRBD1
TGCAGTGCTACCCCGACAGGGCCTGGGGCCAACGTCCTGACTTTC
CSATPTGPGANVLTF
>TRBV2|.|TRBJ1-2|.
TGTGCCAGCAGTGAAGCGAAGGAATACTATGGCTACACCTTC
CASSEAKEYYGYTF
>TRBV6-6|once|TRBJ2-7|.
TGTGCCAGCAGCCTCCCGGGACATGCAGCCTACGAGCAGTACTTC
CASSLPGHAAYEQYF
>TRBV11-3|few|TRBJ2-3|.
TGTGCCCTGGGACGGACAACAGATACGCAGTATTTT
CALGRTTDTQYF